Each of the 18 T cell receptor beta chains below was sequenced from the same sample in a study of a mutant IDH1 vaccine in newly diagnosed glioma. Profiled with immunoSEQ multiplex PCR; TCRdb holds only in-frame clones, not every one. This sample has under 75,000 clones; 75% to 95% occur once, and the top ten carry over 2.5%. Time point reported: baseline, week 1 (first vaccination visit). Treatment described: pre-vaccination baseline after standard-of-care therapy. The material was PBMCs, obtained from a glioma patient treated with radiotherapy, temozolomide or both. These receptor sequences come from a man aged 45-60 years with glioma.

This chain joins TRBV4-3 and TRBJ2-7; TRBD1 or TRBD2 may be the D gene (7 bases each). CDR3 length: 16 amino acids. Germline V lookup: CDR1 LGHNA, CDR2 YSLEER. V lost 3 bases to trimming and J lost 3 bases, with 18 bases between them. This CDR3 reads CASSHPRGGGNYEQYF. CDR3 DNA: TGCGCCAGCAGCCACCCCAGGGGAGGGGGCAACTACGAGCAGTACTTC.

This chain joins TRBV25-1 and TRBJ1-2; no firm D call. Germline-derived CDR1 and CDR2 are MGHDK and SYGVNS. V lost 11 bases and J 4 bases, leaving 17 bases between the germline ends. The length of the CDR3 is 13 residues. The CDR3 nucleotides are TGTGCCGCGTCATCGGGTAGGATCTATGGCTACACCTTC. Its translation is CAASSGRIYGYTF.

The V call is TRBV7-8, the J call TRBJ1-2; 8 nucleotides agree with TRBD1. The CDR3 loop spans 16 amino acids. Germline V CDR1 and CDR2: SGHVS, FQNEAQ. V was pared by 0 bases and J by 3 bases, with 6 bases of the junction left unmatched. This chain's CDR3 is CASSLAGPGGDYGYTF. DNA for the CDR3: TGTGCCAGCAGCTTAGCGGGTCCAGGGGGCGACTATGGCTACACCTTC.

The chain has TRBV7-9 and TRBJ1-2; no definite D call. The CDR3 runs 12 residues. Germline CDR1 reads SEHNR; CDR2 reads FQNEAQ (reference sequence). The V end lost 5 bases, the J end lost 4 bases, and 8 bases lay between the germline ends. CDR3: CASSTRSYGYTF. The DNA of the CDR3 is TGTGCCAGCAGCACCCGGTCCTATGGCTACACCTTC.

The J gene is TRBJ2-3, the V gene TRBV2; no firm D call. Germline lookup yields CDR1 SNHLY and CDR2 FYNNEI. The V end was cut by 4 bases, the J end by 2 bases, with 4 bases between. The CDR3 extends over 12 amino acids. In DNA, the CDR3 is TGTGCCAGCAGTGTGGCCACAGATACGCAGTATTTT. As protein: CASSVATDTQYF.

This sequence joins TRBV5-6 and TRBJ1-5, with TRBD1 identical over 9 bases. The V and J ends lost 4 bases and 2 bases, in that order; junction bases with no gene match: 4. The CDR3 runs 15 residues. Germline-derived CDR1 and CDR2 are SGHDT and YYEEEE. CDR3 loop: CASSQGQGRNQPQHF. CDR3 nucleotide sequence: TGTGCCAGCAGCCAGGGACAGGGACGCAATCAGCCCCAGCATTTT. The entire variable domain, with the rest obtained from reference TRBV5-6 and TRBJ1-5, is as follows: DAGVTQSPTHLIKTRGQQVTLRCSPKSGHDTVSWYQQALGQGPQFIFQYYEEEERQRGNFPDRFSGHQFPNYSSELNVNALLLGDSALYLCASSQGQGRNQPQHFGDGTRLSIL.

The chain carries TRBV19 and TRBJ2-6; D is unresolved. The V gene's germline CDR1 is LNHDA and CDR2 SQIVND (reference sequence). CDR3 size: 16 residues. The germline V and J ends were trimmed by 5 bases and 2 bases, with 13 bases remaining between them. The CDR3 DNA reads as TGTGCCAGTAGTCCCGGCCTCCGGACTGGGGCCAACGTCCTGACTTTC. The encoded protein is CASSPGLRTGANVLTF.

The chain uses TRBV4-3 and TRBJ1-1; the D is unclear. This CDR3 has 17 residues. In germline, CDR1 is LGHNA, CDR2 YSLEER. Trimming took 0 bases from V and 1 from J, leaving 15 bases between them. CDR3 protein: CASSQDGVGGTNTEAFF. The CDR3 DNA is TGCGCCAGCAGCCAAGATGGGGTGGGAGGTACGAACACTGAAGCTTTCTTT.

This clone was found once. The CDR3 loop is CASSLEGPVSGELFF. CDR3 nucleotides: TGCGCCAGCAGCTTGGAGGGACCCGTGTCCGGGGAGCTGTTTTTT. The rearrangement links TRBV5-1 to TRBJ2-2, with D perhaps assigned TRBD1 or TRBD2 (5 bases each). The CDR3 loop spans 15 amino acids. CDR1 and CDR2 from the germline V gene are SGHRS and YFSETQ. Trimming left V 0 bases short and J 6 bases short, with 12 bases between.

The V gene is TRBV28, the J gene TRBJ1-5, with 8 bases aligning to TRBD1. The V gene end was trimmed by 6 bases and the J gene end by 3 bases; junction bases not matched to a gene: 7. Germline-derived CDR1 and CDR2 are MDHEN and SYDVKM. CDR3 size: 15 residues. The CDR3 DNA sequence: TGTGCCAGCAGGTCCGGACAGGGAAACAATCAGCCCCAGCATTTT. It specifies CASRSGQGNNQPQHF.

The DNA for the CDR3 is TGTGCCAGCAGCAGGGGCGGGGAGACCCAGTACTTC. Translated, it gives CASSRGGETQYF. J is TRBJ2-5 and V is TRBV7-9; D tentatively fits TRBD1 or TRBD2 (5 bases each). This CDR3 spans 12 amino acids. V gave up 5 bases and J gave up 5 bases, with 9 bases separating them. Germline CDR1 and CDR2: SEHNR and FQNEAQ (reference sequence).

The rearrangement links TRBV9 to TRBJ2-1, with unresolved D. The CDR3 totals 14 residues. The germline V gene encodes CDR1 SGDLS and CDR2 YYNGEE. Trimming pared 0 bases from V and 9 bases from J, leaving 13 bases between. CDR3 region: CASSVVDRYSEQFF. The CDR3 DNA is TGTGCCAGCAGCGTAGTGGATAGGTATAGTGAGCAGTTCTTC.

The gene calls are TRBV6-1 and TRBJ1-1; D call uncertain. The CDR3 is 15 residues long. Deletions cut 11 bases from V and 0 bases from J, with 19 bases between. Germline assignment: CDR1 MNHNS and CDR2 SASEGT. CDR3 amino acids: CAAKEGRRVNTEAFF. The CDR3 coding sequence is TGTGCCGCGAAAGAAGGGAGGCGCGTGAACACTGAAGCTTTCTTT.

This clone was observed a few times. This rearrangement joins TRBV9 to TRBJ2-3; 10 bases are a match to TRBD1. The germline gives CDR1 SGDLS, CDR2 YYNGEE. The junction had 4 bases not matched to a gene; V was cut back by 0 bases and J by 0 bases. This CDR3 spans 17 amino acids. DNA for the CDR3: TGTGCCAGCAGCGTAGAGGGACAGGGGTTTAGCACAGATACGCAGTATTTT. It specifies CASSVEGQGFSTDTQYF.

This clone was seen more than once but under ten times. V and J are TRBV18 and TRBJ2-5; a weak D match, TRBD1 (5 bases). This CDR3 region has 14 residues. Germline loops: CDR1 KGHSH, CDR2 LQKENI. The V and J ends lost 1 base and 5 bases respectively, with 11 bases between them. DNA of the CDR3: TGTGCCAGCTCACCACTAGGGGTTGGGGAGACCCAGTACTTC. Translation: CASSPLGVGETQYF.

This clone was detected once. V usage is TRBV27 and J usage is TRBJ2-4; possibly TRBD2 for D (6 bases). Germline V gene sequence: CDR1 MNHEY, CDR2 SMNVEV (reference sequence). The CDR3 runs to 13 residues. V lost 9 bases and J lost 1, with 10 bases in between. CDR3 sequence: CASAGGAKNIQYF. For the CDR3, the DNA is TGTGCCAGTGCCGGAGGGGCCAAAAACATTCAGTACTTC.

As DNA, the CDR3 is TGTGCCAGCAGTGATGGGGGTAGCGGGAGAACGAACACCGGGGAGCTGTTTTTT. Translated: CASSDGGSGRTNTGELFF. The rearrangement uses TRBV6-1 and TRBJ2-2; 9 nucleotides line up with TRBD2. The CDR3 covers 18 residues. CDR1 is MNHNS, CDR2 SASEGT, per germline. With 3 bases clipped from V and 0 bases from J, the junction kept 8 bases outside the gene matches.

Only a few counts were recorded for this clone. The chain joins TRBV30 to TRBJ1-1; D is possibly TRBD1 (6 bases). The V end was cut by 2 bases, the J end by 3 bases, with 10 bases between. The CDR3 is 13 residues long. Germline V gene lookup returns CDR1 GTSNPN and CDR2 SVGIG (reference sequence). CDR3 sequence: CAWSRQEYTEAFF. In DNA, the CDR3 is TGTGCCTGGAGTCGACAGGAGTACACTGAAGCTTTCTTT.